This TCR beta chain is drawn from a study of OX40 agonist ivuxolimab in advanced cancers. Study details: Prior anti-PD-1, anti-PD-L1 or anti-CTLA-4 therapy did not bar entry, and about 40% had some.

The CDR3 is 14 residues long. From germline, CDR1 is LNHNV and CDR2 YYDKDF (reference sequence). V shed 1 base and J shed 6 bases, with 12 bases lying between them. Clones were read by immunoSEQ multiplex PCR, and TCRdb kept only the in-frame ones, dropping some. The sample shows 90,000 to 120,000 clones, approximately 90% of them seen only once. The gene calls are TRBV15 and TRBJ1-1; D uncertain. The receptor was isolated from an adult with an advanced solid tumor such as melanoma, head and neck, liver or kidney cancer. The sample was CD4+ or CD8+ T cells sorted from blood, taken in a trial of the OX40 agonist ivuxolimab. For the CDR3, the DNA is TGTGCCACCAGCAGAGGTATGGGCCGCTCTGAAGCTTTCTTT. Amino acid sequence: CATSRGMGRSEAFF.